Reported below is one TCR beta chain. The record originates from a study of patients and donors after allogeneic stem cell transplantation. TCRdb processed the RT-PCR reads anew with MiXCR; each CDR3 protein has one entry. The sample records some 200,000 distinct CDR3 sequences, roughly 40% being singletons. The CDR3 covers 17 residues. The trim removed 5 bases at V and 12 bases at J, leaving 15 bases unmatched. This receptor was obtained from a human donor who was either an allogeneic HSCT recipient or a stem cell or donor lymphocyte infusion donor (not recorded which). It is not recorded whose cells these are; they may come from a transplant donor. V is TRBV12-3 or TRBV12-4 and J is TRBJ2-1; 14 bases align to TRBD2. The sample taken for sequencing was blood, either unsorted or a sorted T cell fraction (not recorded which). The CDR3 here is CASSPRGGTSGGSGQFF. Here the CDR3 DNA reads TGTGCCAGCAGTCCCCGTGGGGGGACTAGCGGGGGTTCCGGGCAGTTCTTC.